Following are 26 T cell receptor beta chains from one sample sequenced in a study of cytomegalovirus exposure and HLA in healthy donors. PCR used 60 Vbeta primers and 13 Jbeta primers. Libraries were prepared by immunoSEQ multiplex PCR; TCRdb keeps only in-frame clonotypes and omits some of them. The sample has under 150,000 clones; just over 70% are singletons. Material: PBMCs. The source of these receptors is a woman aged 60-75 years in good health and CMV-seropositive.

This chain connects TRBV18 to TRBJ1-1, with a weak D call TRBD1 (5 bases). The germline V and J ends were trimmed by 1 base and 3 bases, with 12 bases remaining between them. The CDR3 extends over 15 amino acids. Germline V gives CDR1 KGHSH, CDR2 LQKENI. CDR3 sequence (DNA): TGTGCCAGCTCACCACTGACAGTACCACACACTGAAGCTTTCTTT. Its protein product is CASSPLTVPHTEAFF. The full variable domain, with the rest looked up from reference TRBV18 and TRBJ1-1, is NAGVMQNPRHLVRRRGQEARLRCSPMKGHSHVYWYRQLPEEGLKFMVYLQKENIIDESGMPKERFSAEFPKEGPSILRIQQVVRGDSAAYFCASSPLTVPHTEAFFGQGTRLTVV.

V gene TRBV9 combines with J gene TRBJ2-7, with D possibly TRBD2 on 6 matching bases. The CDR3 totals 16 residues. The V gene's germline CDR1 is SGDLS and CDR2 YYNGEE. V lost 0 bases and J 1 base, leaving 14 bases between the germline ends. Here the CDR3 reads CASSVDGGTASYEQYF. CDR3 DNA sequence: TGTGCCAGCAGCGTAGATGGGGGGACTGCTTCCTACGAGCAGTACTTC.

This chain connects TRBV6-1 to TRBJ2-7, with D perhaps matching TRBD1 (6 bases). Trimming cost V 6 bases and J 0 bases, with 15 bases left between them. The CDR3 sequence is 15 residues long. Per the germline V gene, CDR1 is MNHNS and CDR2 is SASEGT. The CDR3 loop is CASRRDRFSSYEQYF. CDR3 DNA sequence: TGTGCCAGCAGAAGAGACAGGTTCAGCTCCTACGAGCAGTACTTC.

Notes on this clone: In the same sample, other DNA sequences code for this CDR3. The chain uses TRBV4-1 and TRBJ2-5; tentative D call: TRBD2 (5 bases). CDR1 is MGHRA and CDR2 is YSYEKL in the germline V gene. Deletions cut 1 base from V and 4 bases from J, with 7 bases between. This CDR3 contains 13 residues. The CDR3 loop is CASSQARGETQYF. In nucleotides, the CDR3 is TGCGCCAGCAGCCAAGCACGGGGAGAGACCCAGTACTTC.

This clone occurred a few times. This chain connects TRBV28 to TRBJ1-1, with D hard to call. Germline V gene data show CDR1 as MDHEN and CDR2 as SYDVKM. CDR3 size: 13 residues. V was pared by 5 bases and J by 0 bases, with 7 bases between. The CDR3 loop is CASSPRLNTEAFF. CDR3 sequence (DNA): TGTGCCAGCAGTCCCAGATTGAACACTGAAGCTTTCTTT.

This chain connects TRBV7-9 to TRBJ2-5; tentative D call: TRBD2 (7 bases). The CDR3 length is 15 residues. Per the germline V gene, CDR1 is SEHNR and CDR2 is FQNEAQ (reference sequence). V lost 2 bases and J 4 bases, leaving 14 bases between the germline ends. CDR3 nucleotide sequence: TGTGCCAGCAGCTTATTGACGGGGGGCAGAGAGACCCAGTACTTC. Encoded protein: CASSLLTGGRETQYF.

This chain connects TRBV2 to TRBJ2-5; TRBD1 is a possible D gene (5 bases). Gene TRBJ2-7 matches the end of the DNA better, so the J call may be wrong. Germline V CDR1 and CDR2: SNHLY, FYNNEI. The CDR3 is made up of 13 amino acids. CDR3 region: CASTPQDHYEQYF. In DNA, the CDR3 is TGTGCCAGCACACCACAGGATCACTACGAGCAGTACTTC.

The genes are TRBV7-9 and TRBJ1-1; 7 positions match TRBD1. Trimming at V came to 6 bases and at J to 7 bases, leaving 14 bases not matched to a gene. The CDR3 sequence is 15 residues long. Germline assignment: CDR1 SEHNR and CDR2 FQNEAQ (reference sequence). The CDR3 is CASSSEGQSVSEAFF. The CDR3 DNA follows: TGTGCCAGCAGTTCGGAGGGACAGTCTGTAAGTGAAGCTTTCTTT.

The chain joins TRBV28 to TRBJ1-5; D may be TRBD1 (6 bases). Trimming shortened V by 2 bases and J by 4 bases, and 12 bases separated the two germline ends. CDR3 size: 15 residues. Per germline, CDR1 MDHEN and CDR2 SYDVKM. The CDR3 loop reads CASSLRGGRNQPQHF. In DNA form, the CDR3 reads TGTGCCAGCAGTTTAAGGGGGGGAAGGAATCAGCCCCAGCATTTT.

The chain uses TRBV15 and TRBJ1-4; TRBD1 is a possible D gene (5 bases). Trimming left V 5 bases short and J 8 bases short, with 12 bases between. This CDR3 comprises 13 residues. Germline CDR1 and CDR2: LNHNV and YYDKDF (reference sequence). For the CDR3, the DNA is TGTGCCACCAGCGGGGGGACCGCAGAAAAACTGTTTTTT. This translates into CATSGGTAEKLFF.

This CDR3 reads CASSYGQGHNSPLHF. CDR3 in DNA: TGTGCCAGCAGTTACGGGCAGGGTCATAATTCACCCCTCCACTTT. The chain is built from TRBV6-5 and TRBJ1-6, with D perhaps matching TRBD1 (5 bases). The CDR3 length is 15 residues. Germline V gene sequence: CDR1 MNHEY, CDR2 SVGAGI. The V end lost 2 bases, the J end lost 5 bases, and 10 bases lay between the germline ends.

The V gene is TRBV6-5, the J gene TRBJ1-2; TRBD1 aligns across 7 bases. V trimming: 1 base; J trimming: 4 bases; junction bases outside the gene matches: 3. The germline CDR1 and CDR2 sequences are MNHEY and SVGAGI. The CDR3 covers 14 residues. The CDR3 reads CASSYYRGGYGYTF. For the CDR3, the DNA is TGTGCCAGCAGTTACTACAGGGGAGGCTATGGCTACACCTTC.

This clone was seen a few times. This chain links TRBV10-2 with TRBJ2-1; D is unresolved. This CDR3 spans 12 amino acids. Germline V gene sequence: CDR1 WSHSY, CDR2 SAAADI. Trimming cost V 6 bases and J 7 bases, with 10 bases left between them. The CDR3 DNA reads TGCGCCAGCAGCGTCGGTCGAAATGAGCAGTTCTTC. This codes for CASSVGRNEQFF.

The chain couples TRBV11-1 to TRBJ1-6; D gene unclear. Germline CDR1 is SGHAT and CDR2 is FQDESV (reference sequence). V lost 4 bases, J lost 0 bases, and 10 bases lay in between. The CDR3 runs 16 residues. The CDR3 DNA follows: TGTGCCAGCAGCTCACAATACCGCTCCTATAATTCACCCCTCCACTTT. Protein: CASSSQYRSYNSPLHF.

The V call is TRBV5-1, the J call TRBJ1-5, with D uncertain. CDR1 is SGHRS and CDR2 is YFSETQ in the germline V gene. V lost 1 base to trimming and J lost 0 bases, with 8 bases between them. This CDR3 spans 15 amino acids. CDR3 region: CASSLQGDSNQPQHF. The CDR3 bases are TGCGCCAGCAGCTTGCAAGGAGATAGCAATCAGCCCCAGCATTTT.

This chain joins TRBV5-1 and TRBJ1-1, with 7 bases identical to TRBD1. The CDR3 covers 16 residues. CDR1 SGHRS and CDR2 YFSETQ come from the germline V gene. V was clipped by 4 bases and J by 3 bases; unmatched bases: 12. CDR3: CASSPRGPGVDTEAFF. The CDR3 DNA is TGCGCCAGCAGCCCTAGGGGGCCGGGAGTGGACACTGAAGCTTTCTTT.

The chain recombines TRBV19 with TRBJ1-2; 9 bases fit TRBD1. The V segment lost 4 bases and the J segment 2 bases; nucleotides outside the gene matches: 5. The germline CDR1 and CDR2 sequences are LNHDA and SQIVND (reference sequence). This CDR3 contains 15 residues. This CDR3 reads CASSSRDRENYGYTF. For the CDR3, the DNA is TGTGCCAGTAGTAGCCGGGACAGGGAAAACTATGGCTACACCTTC.

The chain links TRBV11-3 to TRBJ2-2, with 12 bases aligning to TRBD2. The CDR3 sequence is 15 residues long. Trimming took 10 bases from V and 5 from J; bases not matched to a gene: 8. Germline V gives CDR1 SGHNT, CDR2 YENEEA. The CDR3 sequence is CATSGGAILTGELFF. As DNA, the CDR3 is TGTGCCACTAGCGGGGGGGCGATCTTGACCGGGGAGCTGTTTTTT.

This rearrangement joins TRBV6-5 to TRBJ1-2; possible D gene TRBD1, 5 bases. The length of the CDR3 is 14 residues. Trimming removed 7 bases at V and 4 bases at J, with 16 bases between. Germline CDR1 is MNHEY and CDR2 is SVGAGI. The CDR3 sequence is CASTDGGIPYGYTF. DNA of the CDR3: TGTGCCAGCACCGACGGGGGAATCCCCTATGGCTACACCTTC.

The chain employs TRBV7-2 and TRBJ2-5, with 8 positions matching TRBD2. The trim removed 5 bases at V and 2 bases at J, leaving 13 bases unmatched. The CDR3 totals 17 residues. Looked up from germline, CDR1 is SGHTA and CDR2 is FQGNSA. This CDR3 reads CASSPGPGRGAQETQYF. As DNA, the CDR3 is TGTGCCAGCAGCCCAGGCCCCGGGCGGGGGGCACAAGAGACCCAGTACTTC. The variable domain in full, completed from reference TRBV7-2 and TRBJ2-5, reads GAGVSQSPSNKVTEKGKDVELRCDPISGHTALYWYRQSLGQGLEFLIYFQGNSAPDKSGLPSDRFSAERTGGSVSTLTIQRTQQEDSAVYLCASSPGPGRGAQETQYFGPGTRLLVL.

The V gene is TRBV2, the J gene TRBJ2-1; 9 nucleotides match TRBD1. CDR1 SNHLY and CDR2 FYNNEI come from the germline V gene. The CDR3 runs to 14 residues. With 1 base clipped from V and 8 bases from J, the junction kept 3 bases outside the gene matches. This CDR3 reads CASSEGDREYEQFF. For the CDR3, the DNA is TGTGCCAGCAGTGAAGGGGACAGGGAATATGAGCAGTTCTTC. Supplemented by reference TRBV2 and TRBJ2-1, the full variable domain reads EPEVTQTPSHQVTQMGQEVILRCVPISNHLYFYWYRQILGQKVEFLVSFYNNEISEKSEIFDDQFSVERPDGSNFTLKIRSTKLEDSAMYFCASSEGDREYEQFFGPGTRLTVL.

This sequence joins TRBV9 and TRBJ1-1; possible D gene TRBD1, 6 bases. Germline lookup yields CDR1 SGDLS and CDR2 YYNGEE. The CDR3 runs to 14 residues. V gave up 4 bases and J gave up 4 bases, with 14 bases separating them. The CDR3 region has the DNA TGTGCCAGCAGCTTACAGACAGGTGGCACTGAAGCTTTCTTT. It is translated as CASSLQTGGTEAFF.

The rearrangement joins TRBV7-3 to TRBJ2-5, with TRBD2 as a possible D gene (6 bases). The CDR3 is 15 amino acids. The germline gives CDR1 SGHTA, CDR2 FQGTGA. V shed 1 base and J shed 2 bases, with 11 bases lying between them. Here the CDR3 DNA reads TGTGCCAGCAGCTTAATGGGGGGACCGCAAGAGACCCAGTACTTC. It yields the protein CASSLMGGPQETQYF.

The sample holds a few counts of this clone. The chain links TRBV29-1 to TRBJ2-7; 8 bases map to TRBD2. From germline, CDR1 is SQVTM and CDR2 ANQGSEA. The CDR3 sequence is 13 residues long. Trimming at V came to 0 bases and at J to 7 bases, leaving 5 bases not matched to a gene. CDR3 coding DNA: TGCAGCGTTGAAGATGCTGCGGGGGGTGAGCAGTACTTC. The encoded protein is CSVEDAAGGEQYF.

This chain uses TRBV5-4 with TRBJ1-5, with TRBD1 as a possible D gene (6 bases). Germline V gives CDR1 SGHNT, CDR2 YYREEE (reference sequence). CDR3 size: 19 residues. With 6 bases removed from V and 2 bases from J, the gap between germline ends came to 27 bases. In nucleotides, the CDR3 is TGTGCCAGCACTGGGGTGGGGCAGGGGAGAGGTTGGTGCAATCAGCCCCAGCATTTT. Residues: CASTGVGQGRGWCNQPQHF.

About this clone itself: At one end the junction does not follow the germline gene, possibly because of a read error. The CDR3 bases are TGTGCCAGCAGCACCCAGCGGGGGGTCCAGGGCACCGAGGAGCTGTTTTTT. Amino acids: CASSTQRGVQGTEELFF. V is TRBV7-8 and J is TRBJ2-2; TRBD2 matches 9 bases. CDR3 length: 17 amino acids. The germline CDR1 and CDR2 sequences are SGHVS and FQNEAQ.